This T cell receptor (beta chain) is from a study of T cells after yellow fever vaccination. As regards this clonotype: Its antigen is undetermined.

General study findings and limits: Reappearance after the booster was observed for most primary-vaccination clones (96% CD4, almost 90% CD8). A limited proportion of clonotypes was detected within both the CD4 and CD8 compartments. Weaker overall, the secondary response nonetheless peaked faster (day 5 versus 15). Contamination of FACS-sorted repertoires by abundant clonotypes from the bulk population could occur.

TCRdb fed the 5' RACE reads into MiXCR, producing one record per CDR3 protein. This sample has about 350,000 distinct CDR3 sequences, with approximately 12% found just once. The sequence was obtained from a man younger than 30 who received the YFV17D yellow fever vaccine. Specimen: CD4+ T cells sorted from PBMCs, collected 15 days after the yellow fever booster vaccination.

The CDR3 nucleotides are TGTGCCAGCAGTTACCGAGCCGTAGGCGGAAACACCATATATTTT. Its translation: CASSYRAVGGNTIYF. The genes are TRBV6-5 and TRBJ1-3; no clear D. V was clipped by 2 bases and J by 4 bases, with 12 bases between them. Germline-derived CDR1 and CDR2 are MNHEY and SVGAGI. The CDR3 covers 15 residues.